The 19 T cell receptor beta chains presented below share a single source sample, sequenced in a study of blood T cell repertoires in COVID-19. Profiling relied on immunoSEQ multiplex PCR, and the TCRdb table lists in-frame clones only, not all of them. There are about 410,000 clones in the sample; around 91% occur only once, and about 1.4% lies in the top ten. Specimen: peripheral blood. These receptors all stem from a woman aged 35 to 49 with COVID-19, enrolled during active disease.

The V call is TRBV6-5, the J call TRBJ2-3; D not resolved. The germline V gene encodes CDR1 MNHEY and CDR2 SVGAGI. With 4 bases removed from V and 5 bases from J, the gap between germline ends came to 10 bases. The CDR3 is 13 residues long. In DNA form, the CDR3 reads TGTGCCAGCAGTTCCCTCCTAGAAGATACGCAGTATTTT. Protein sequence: CASSSLLEDTQYF.

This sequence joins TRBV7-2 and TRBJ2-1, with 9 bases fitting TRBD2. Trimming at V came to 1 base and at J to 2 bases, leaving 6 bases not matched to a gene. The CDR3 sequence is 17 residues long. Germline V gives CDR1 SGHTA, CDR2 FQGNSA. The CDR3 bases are TGTGCCAGCAGCTTAGTTGCGGGAGGGCCCGCCTACAATGAGCAGTTCTTC. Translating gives CASSLVAGGPAYNEQFF. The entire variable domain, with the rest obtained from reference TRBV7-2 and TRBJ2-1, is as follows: GAGVSQSPSNKVTEKGKDVELRCDPISGHTALYWYRQSLGQGLEFLIYFQGNSAPDKSGLPSDRFSAERTGGSVSTLTIQRTQQEDSAVYLCASSLVAGGPAYNEQFFGPGTRLTVL.

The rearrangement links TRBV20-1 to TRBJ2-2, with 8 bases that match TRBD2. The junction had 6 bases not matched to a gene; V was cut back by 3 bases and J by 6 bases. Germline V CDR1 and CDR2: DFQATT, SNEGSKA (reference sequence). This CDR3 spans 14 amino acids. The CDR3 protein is CSASSGGPAGELFF. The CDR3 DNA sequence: TGCAGTGCTAGTTCGGGGGGGCCCGCCGGGGAGCTGTTTTTT.

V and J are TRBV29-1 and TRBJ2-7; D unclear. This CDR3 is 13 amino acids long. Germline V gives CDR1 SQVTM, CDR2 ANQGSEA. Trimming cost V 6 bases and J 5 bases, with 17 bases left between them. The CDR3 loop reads CSVKDQRNHEQYF. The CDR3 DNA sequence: TGCAGCGTCAAGGATCAGCGTAACCACGAGCAGTACTTC.

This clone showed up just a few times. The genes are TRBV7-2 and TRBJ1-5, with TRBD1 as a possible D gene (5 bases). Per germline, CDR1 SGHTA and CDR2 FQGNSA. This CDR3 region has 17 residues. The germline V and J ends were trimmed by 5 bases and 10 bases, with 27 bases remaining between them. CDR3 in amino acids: CASSPQWGNQALTPQHF. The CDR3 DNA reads TGTGCCAGCAGCCCACAGTGGGGCAATCAGGCCCTTACTCCCCAGCATTTT.

The CDR3 is CASSLGQGVTEAFF. For the CDR3, the DNA is TGTGCCAGCAGCCTGGGACAGGGGGTGACTGAAGCTTTCTTT. This chain connects TRBV5-4 to TRBJ1-1, with 11 bases aligning to TRBD1. Germline CDR1 and CDR2: SGHNT and YYREEE (reference sequence). The CDR3 runs 14 residues. The V and J ends lost 4 bases and 5 bases, in that order; junction bases with no gene match: 4.

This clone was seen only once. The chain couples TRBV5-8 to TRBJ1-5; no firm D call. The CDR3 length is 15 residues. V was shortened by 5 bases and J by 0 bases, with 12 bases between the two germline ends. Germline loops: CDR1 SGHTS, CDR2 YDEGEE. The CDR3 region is CASSSVRISNQPQHF. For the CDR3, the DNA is TGTGCCAGCAGTTCGGTCCGAATTAGCAATCAGCCCCAGCATTTT.

The CDR3 is CASTQGAGYGYTF. The CDR3 nucleotides are TGTGCCAGCACCCAGGGGGCAGGCTATGGCTACACCTTC. The J gene is TRBJ1-2, the V gene TRBV25-1; TRBD1 agrees at 8 bases. CDR3 length: 13 residues. V shed 7 bases, J shed 4 bases, and the junction held 5 bases outside the gene matches. Germline V CDR1 and CDR2: MGHDK, SYGVNS.

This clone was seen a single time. The CDR3 coding sequence is TGCGCCAGCAGCCTGACATTCGAAAAACTGTTTTTT. Its protein is CASSLTFEKLFF. This chain joins TRBV5-1 and TRBJ1-4; D uncertain. Germline V gene lookup returns CDR1 SGHRS and CDR2 YFSETQ. CDR3 length equals 12 residues. V dropped 4 bases and J dropped 8 bases, with 9 bases sitting between them.

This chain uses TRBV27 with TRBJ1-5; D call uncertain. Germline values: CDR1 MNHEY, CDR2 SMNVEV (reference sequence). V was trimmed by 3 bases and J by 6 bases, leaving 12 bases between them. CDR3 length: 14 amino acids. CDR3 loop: CASSLVPGPQPQHF. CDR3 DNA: TGTGCCAGCAGTTTGGTTCCAGGCCCTCAGCCCCAGCATTTT.

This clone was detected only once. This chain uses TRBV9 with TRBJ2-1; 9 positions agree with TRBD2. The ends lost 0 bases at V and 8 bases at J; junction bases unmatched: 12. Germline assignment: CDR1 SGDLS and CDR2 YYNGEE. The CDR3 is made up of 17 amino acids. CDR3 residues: CASSVAVRRGGLDEQFF. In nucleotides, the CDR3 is TGTGCCAGCAGCGTAGCAGTTCGGCGGGGGGGCCTCGATGAGCAGTTCTTC.

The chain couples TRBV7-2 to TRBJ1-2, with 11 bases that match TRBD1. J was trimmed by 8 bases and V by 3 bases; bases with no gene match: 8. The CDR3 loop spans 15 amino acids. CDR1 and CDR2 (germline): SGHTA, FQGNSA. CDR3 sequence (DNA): TGTGCCAGCAGCTTGGTGGGACAGGGGGTTTCAGGCTACACCTTC. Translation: CASSLVGQGVSGYTF.

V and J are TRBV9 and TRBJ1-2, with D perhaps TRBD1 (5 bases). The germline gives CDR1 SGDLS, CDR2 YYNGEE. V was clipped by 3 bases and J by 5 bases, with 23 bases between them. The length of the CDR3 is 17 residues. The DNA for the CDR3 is TGTGCCAGCAGCGGAGGGGAGGCATTTTGGCAGCGTTATGGCTACACCTTC. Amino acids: CASSGGEAFWQRYGYTF.

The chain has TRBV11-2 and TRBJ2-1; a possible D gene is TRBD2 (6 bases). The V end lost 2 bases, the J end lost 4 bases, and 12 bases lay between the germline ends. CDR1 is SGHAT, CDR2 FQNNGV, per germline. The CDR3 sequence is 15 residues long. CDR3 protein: CASSLSWGDYNEQFF. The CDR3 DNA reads TGTGCCAGCAGCTTAAGTTGGGGGGATTACAATGAGCAGTTCTTC.

The CDR3 reads CATSWRGGNEQYF. The CDR3 region has the DNA TGTGCCACCTCCTGGCGGGGGGGGAACGAGCAGTACTTC. The V and J genes are TRBV15 and TRBJ2-7; TRBD2 matches 9 bases. Germline V CDR1 and CDR2: LNHNV, YYDKDF (reference sequence). The CDR3 consists of 13 residues. The V gene end was trimmed by 8 bases and the J gene end by 5 bases; junction bases not matched to a gene: 7.

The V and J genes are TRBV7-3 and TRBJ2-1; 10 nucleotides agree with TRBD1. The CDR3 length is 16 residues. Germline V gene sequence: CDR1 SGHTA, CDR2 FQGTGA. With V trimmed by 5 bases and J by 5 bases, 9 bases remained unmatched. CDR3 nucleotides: TGTGCCAGCAGCCCCAGGCGGACAGGGGGGGACAATGAGCAGTTCTTC. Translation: CASSPRRTGGDNEQFF.

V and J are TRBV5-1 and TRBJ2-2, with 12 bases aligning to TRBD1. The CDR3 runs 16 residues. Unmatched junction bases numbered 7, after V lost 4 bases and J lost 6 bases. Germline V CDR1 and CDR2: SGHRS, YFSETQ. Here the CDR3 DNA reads TGCGCCAGCAGCGGAACGGGACAGGGGGCGCCCGGGGAGCTGTTTTTT. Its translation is CASSGTGQGAPGELFF.

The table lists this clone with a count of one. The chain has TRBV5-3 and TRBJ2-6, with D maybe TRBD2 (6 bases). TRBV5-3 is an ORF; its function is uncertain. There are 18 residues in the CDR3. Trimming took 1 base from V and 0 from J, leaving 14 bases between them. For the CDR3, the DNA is TGTGCCAGAAGCTTGTTTACGCGGGGCCACTCTGGGGCCAACGTCCTGACTTTC. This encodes CARSLFTRGHSGANVLTF.

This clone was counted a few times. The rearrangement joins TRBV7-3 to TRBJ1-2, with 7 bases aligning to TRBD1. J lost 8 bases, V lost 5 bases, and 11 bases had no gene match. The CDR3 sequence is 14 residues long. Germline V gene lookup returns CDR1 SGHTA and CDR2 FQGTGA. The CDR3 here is CASSPTPTGLGYTF. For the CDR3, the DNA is TGTGCCAGCAGCCCCACCCCGACAGGGCTGGGCTACACCTTC.